A selection of T cell receptor beta chains follows, all from one sample in a study of vaccination and CD4 T cells after COVID-19. MiXCR, applied by TCRdb to the PCR reads, yields one record per CDR3 protein. This sample has 10,000 to 15,000 distinct CDR3 sequences, with roughly 36% found just once. No antigen has been assigned to these receptors. Material: cultured CD4+ T cells from blood. All receptors come from a human donor with COVID-19. Both conserved end residues are part of each CDR3. The order of the fields is J gene, V gene, CDR3 length, D gene, clone size, CDR3 protein, CDR3 DNA. The D gene is left open where the match is weak. The size entry is marked missing in some rows and otherwise reads once, few, many or a size class.

j_gene: TRBJ2-2
v_gene: TRBV25-1
len: 16
d_gene: .
abundance: .
CDR3aa: CASSVLEGLRTGELFF
CDR3nt: TGTGCCAGCAGTGTATTGGAGGGCTTAAGAACCGGGGAGCTGTTTTTT

j_gene: TRBJ2-7
v_gene: TRBV5-4
len: 15
d_gene: .
abundance: .
CDR3aa: CASSLKDRITYEQYF
CDR3nt: TGTGCCAGCAGCTTGAAAGACAGGATTACCTACGAGCAGTACTTC

j_gene: TRBJ2-3
v_gene: TRBV7-9
len: 17
d_gene: TRBD2
abundance: medium-sized
CDR3aa: CASSLVEASGATDTQYF
CDR3nt: TGTGCCAGCAGCTTAGTCGAGGCTAGCGGCGCCACAGATACGCAGTATTTT

j_gene: TRBJ2-3
v_gene: TRBV19
len: 13
d_gene: .
abundance: .
CDR3aa: CASSGQLLDTQYF
CDR3nt: TGTGCCAGTAGCGGACAGTTACTGGATACGCAGTATTTT

j_gene: TRBJ2-4
v_gene: TRBV10-2
len: 15
d_gene: .
abundance: .
CDR3aa: CASSDGGVAKNIQYF
CDR3nt: TGCGCCAGCAGTGACGGCGGAGTAGCCAAAAACATTCAGTACTTC

j_gene: TRBJ2-3
v_gene: TRBV7-9
len: 19
d_gene: .
abundance: few
CDR3aa: CASRSPVGGQPRGTDTQYF
CDR3nt: TGTGCCAGCAGGTCCCCAGTTGGCGGCCAACCACGGGGCACAGATACGCAGTATTTT

j_gene: TRBJ1-1
v_gene: TRBV28
len: 14
d_gene: .
abundance: .
CDR3aa: CASTRGPGLTEAFF
CDR3nt: TGTGCCAGCACCCGGGGTCCAGGGCTCACTGAAGCTTTCTTT

j_gene: TRBJ2-3
v_gene: TRBV19
len: 14
d_gene: TRBD1
abundance: .
CDR3aa: CASAGTASTDTQYF
CDR3nt: TGTGCCAGCGCCGGGACAGCAAGCACAGATACGCAGTATTTT

j_gene: TRBJ2-3
v_gene: TRBV6-2/TRBV6-3
len: 16
d_gene: .
abundance: .
CDR3aa: CASSYGSASSTDTQYF
CDR3nt: TGTGCCAGCAGCTACGGTTCCGCGTCGAGCACAGATACGCAGTATTTT

j_gene: TRBJ1-2
v_gene: TRBV6-1
len: 15
d_gene: TRBD1
abundance: few
CDR3aa: CASSAREQGNYGYTF
CDR3nt: TGTGCCAGCAGTGCCCGGGAACAGGGGAACTATGGCTACACCTTC

j_gene: TRBJ2-5
v_gene: TRBV29-1
len: 12
d_gene: TRBD1
abundance: few
CDR3aa: CSVGSWQGAQYF
CDR3nt: TGCAGCGTTGGCAGCTGGCAGGGGGCCCAGTACTTC

j_gene: TRBJ2-7
v_gene: TRBV5-4
len: 14
d_gene: TRBD1
abundance: .
CDR3aa: CASSFRQGSYEQYF
CDR3nt: TGTGCCAGCAGCTTTAGACAGGGGTCCTACGAGCAGTACTTC

j_gene: TRBJ2-2
v_gene: TRBV3-1
len: 14
d_gene: .
abundance: .
CDR3aa: CASSQVWGSGELFF
CDR3nt: TGTGCCAGCAGCCAAGTCTGGGGTTCCGGGGAGCTGTTTTTT

j_gene: TRBJ2-7
v_gene: TRBV5-1
len: 12
d_gene: .
abundance: .
CDR3aa: CASSLPTNEQYF
CDR3nt: TGCGCCAGCAGCTTGCCCACTAACGAGCAGTACTTC

j_gene: TRBJ2-3
v_gene: TRBV10-1
len: 13
d_gene: .
abundance: .
CDR3aa: CASSELRGGTQYF
CDR3nt: TGCGCCAGCAGTGAGTTGAGGGGCGGTACGCAGTATTTT

j_gene: TRBJ2-1
v_gene: TRBV19
len: 17
d_gene: TRBD2
abundance: few
CDR3aa: CASSIDSGGAGYNEQFF
CDR3nt: TGTGCCAGTAGTATAGACAGCGGGGGGGCCGGGTACAATGAGCAGTTCTTC

j_gene: TRBJ2-7
v_gene: TRBV6-1
len: 14
d_gene: .
abundance: once
CDR3aa: CASSGSLGGYEQYF
CDR3nt: TGTGCCAGCAGTGGATCCCTGGGGGGCTACGAGCAGTACTTC

j_gene: TRBJ2-1
v_gene: TRBV20-1
len: 16
d_gene: TRBD2
abundance: .
CDR3aa: CSASILMVAGRDEQFF
CDR3nt: TGCAGTGCTAGTATCCTGATGGTAGCGGGGAGGGATGAGCAGTTCTTC

j_gene: TRBJ2-5
v_gene: TRBV2
len: 13
d_gene: .
abundance: .
CDR3aa: CASIPGLQETQYF
CDR3nt: TGTGCCAGCATTCCGGGACTTCAAGAGACCCAGTACTTC

j_gene: TRBJ1-3
v_gene: TRBV6-5
len: 15
d_gene: .
abundance: .
CDR3aa: CASSYLLGSGNTIYF
CDR3nt: TGTGCCAGCAGTTACTTACTGGGCTCTGGAAACACCATATATTTT

j_gene: TRBJ2-1
v_gene: TRBV20-1
len: 16
d_gene: TRBD2
abundance: few
CDR3aa: CSAVPAGSGGYNEQFF
CDR3nt: TGCAGTGCTGTGCCGGCTGGTAGCGGGGGCTACAATGAGCAGTTCTTC

j_gene: TRBJ1-5
v_gene: TRBV28
len: 14
d_gene: .
abundance: .
CDR3aa: CASSLTGWGQPQHF
CDR3nt: TGTGCCAGCAGTCTTACAGGGTGGGGTCAGCCCCAGCATTTT

j_gene: TRBJ1-1
v_gene: TRBV20-1
len: 16
d_gene: TRBD1
abundance: few
CDR3aa: CSARARDGQGSTEAFF
CDR3nt: TGCAGTGCTAGAGCTAGAGACGGACAGGGGAGCACTGAAGCTTTCTTT

j_gene: TRBJ2-3
v_gene: TRBV29-1
len: 14
d_gene: TRBD1
abundance: .
CDR3aa: CSAKTGGFTDTQYF
CDR3nt: TGCAGCGCCAAAACAGGGGGTTTCACAGATACGCAGTATTTT

j_gene: TRBJ2-7
v_gene: TRBV27
len: 14
d_gene: .
abundance: few
CDR3aa: CASSSQGTNYEQYF
CDR3nt: TGTGCCAGCAGCTCCCAGGGTACTAACTACGAGCAGTACTTC

j_gene: TRBJ2-2
v_gene: TRBV10-2
len: 13
d_gene: .
abundance: few
CDR3aa: CATTTGGTGELFF
CDR3nt: TGCGCCACCACCACCGGGGGCACCGGGGAGCTGTTTTTT

j_gene: TRBJ2-2
v_gene: TRBV28
len: 13
d_gene: .
abundance: once
CDR3aa: CASSLRVPGELFF
CDR3nt: TGTGCCAGCAGTCTTAGGGTTCCCGGGGAGCTGTTTTTT

j_gene: TRBJ2-2
v_gene: TRBV12-3/TRBV12-4
len: 15
d_gene: .
abundance: .
CDR3aa: CASSFASRNTGELFF
CDR3nt: TGTGCCAGCAGTTTTGCTAGCAGAAACACCGGGGAGCTGTTTTTT

j_gene: TRBJ2-5
v_gene: TRBV30
len: 14
d_gene: .
abundance: once
CDR3aa: CAWRSVWIQETQYF
CDR3nt: TGTGCCTGGAGGTCAGTTTGGATACAAGAGACCCAGTACTTC

j_gene: TRBJ2-2
v_gene: TRBV11-3
len: 18
d_gene: TRBD2
abundance: .
CDR3aa: CASSLGQLAGGHGGELFF
CDR3nt: TGTGCCAGCAGCTTAGGTCAACTAGCGGGGGGGCACGGCGGGGAGCTGTTTTTT

j_gene: TRBJ1-1
v_gene: TRBV7-3
len: 14
d_gene: TRBD1
abundance: few
CDR3aa: CASSIGQGGTEAFF
CDR3nt: TGTGCCAGCAGCATAGGACAGGGCGGCACTGAAGCTTTCTTT

j_gene: TRBJ2-1
v_gene: TRBV15
len: 16
d_gene: TRBD1
abundance: few
CDR3aa: CATSRDGAGGLNEQFF
CDR3nt: TGTGCCACCAGCAGAGATGGGGCAGGGGGCTTGAATGAGCAGTTCTTC